This T cell receptor (beta chain) is from a study of breast tumors, draining lymph nodes, adjacent tissues. This CDR3 has 15 amino acids. Unmatched junction bases numbered 4, after V lost 1 base and J lost 4 bases. Germline CDR1 reads SEHNR; CDR2 reads FQNEAQ (reference sequence). Study-wide results and limits: Tumor T cell lymph node origin was a supported hypothesis, not proven. Data fit most tumor T cells coming from lymph node, expanding in tumor. Tumor TCR diversity was below lymph nodes but above nontumor tissue.

Each CDR3 protein gets one entry after TCRdb re-called the multiplex PCR reads with MiXCR. The sample carries 150,000 to 200,000 distinct CDR3 sequences, 30% to 35% recorded once. As to this clonotype: The antigen is unknown.

Breast cancer patients provided tissue from their axillary draining lymph nodes. Specimen: axillary lymph node tissue. The receptor was isolated from a female donor with breast cancer. Some clones in this sample may be carry-over from other donors' samples. J is TRBJ2-3 and V is TRBV7-9; 8 bases are shared with TRBD2. CDR3 amino acids: CASSLDGRASDTQYF. In DNA, the CDR3 is TGTGCCAGCAGCTTAGACGGGAGGGCCTCAGATACGCAGTATTTT.